Below are 3 T cell receptor beta chains sequenced from a single sample in a study of T cells after yellow fever vaccination. TCRdb re-called the 5' RACE reads with MiXCR, one entry per CDR3 protein. The table has about 250,000 distinct CDR3 sequences, more than 3.5% seen once. Sequencing was performed on PBMCs, taken 15 days after the yellow fever booster vaccination. These receptors came from a man younger than 35 who received the YFV17D yellow fever vaccine.

This clonotype was observed at least ten times. The V call is TRBV5-4, the J call TRBJ2-4; D is unclear. The CDR3 covers 14 residues. Deletions cut 2 bases from V and 5 bases from J, with 11 bases between. Germline CDR1 SGHNT, CDR2 YYREEE (reference sequence). The CDR3 nucleotides are TGTGCCAGCAGCTTCGGTCCGGGTGAAAACATTCAGTACTTC. Protein product: CASSFGPGENIQYF.

This clonotype occurred many times. The chain carries TRBV25-1 and TRBJ2-1; D is perhaps TRBD1 or TRBD2 (5 bases each). Trimming left V 2 bases short and J 6 bases short, with 14 bases between. Germline CDR1 MGHDK, CDR2 SYGVNS. This CDR3 is 15 amino acids long. The CDR3 is CASSESGAGGNEQFF. As DNA, the CDR3 is TGTGCCAGCAGTGAAAGTGGGGCTGGGGGCAATGAGCAGTTCTTC.

There are a few counts of this clonotype. The chain uses TRBV19 and TRBJ1-1; possible D gene TRBD1, 6 bases. This CDR3 has 11 residues. Trimming removed 3 bases from V and 8 bases from J, with 7 bases in between. Germline loops: CDR1 LNHDA, CDR2 SQIVND (reference sequence). The CDR3 protein is CASSMRGEAFF. DNA of the CDR3: TGTGCCAGTAGTATGAGGGGGGAAGCTTTCTTT.